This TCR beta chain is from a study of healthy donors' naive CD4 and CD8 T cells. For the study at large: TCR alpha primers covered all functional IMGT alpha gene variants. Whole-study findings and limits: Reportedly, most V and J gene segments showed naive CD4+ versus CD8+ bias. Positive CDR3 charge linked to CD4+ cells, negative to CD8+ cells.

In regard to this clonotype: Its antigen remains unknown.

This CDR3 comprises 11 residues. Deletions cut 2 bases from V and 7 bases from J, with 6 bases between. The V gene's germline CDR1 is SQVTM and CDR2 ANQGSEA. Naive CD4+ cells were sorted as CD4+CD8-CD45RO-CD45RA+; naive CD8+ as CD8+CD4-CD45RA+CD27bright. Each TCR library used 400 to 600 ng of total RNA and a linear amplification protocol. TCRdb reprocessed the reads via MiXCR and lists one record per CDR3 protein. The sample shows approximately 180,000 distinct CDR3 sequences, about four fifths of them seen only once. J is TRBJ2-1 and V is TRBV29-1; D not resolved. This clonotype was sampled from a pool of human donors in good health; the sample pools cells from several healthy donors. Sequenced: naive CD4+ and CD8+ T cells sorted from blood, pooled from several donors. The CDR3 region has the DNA TGCAGCGTTGAAATGAGGAATGAGCAGTTCTTC. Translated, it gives CSVEMRNEQFF.